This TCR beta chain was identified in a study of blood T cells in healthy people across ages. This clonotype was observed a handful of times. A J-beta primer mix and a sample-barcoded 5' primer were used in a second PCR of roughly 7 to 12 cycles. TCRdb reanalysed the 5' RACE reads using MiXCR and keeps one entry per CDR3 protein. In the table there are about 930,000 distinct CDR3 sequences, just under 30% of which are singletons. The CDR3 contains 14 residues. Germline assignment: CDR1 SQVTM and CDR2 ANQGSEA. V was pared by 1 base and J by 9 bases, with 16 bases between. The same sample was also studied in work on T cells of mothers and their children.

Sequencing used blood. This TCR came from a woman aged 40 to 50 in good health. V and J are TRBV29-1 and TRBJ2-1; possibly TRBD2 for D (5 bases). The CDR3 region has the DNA TGCAGCGTTGAAGCTAACGTCCTAAGCGGTGAGCAGTTCTTC. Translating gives CSVEANVLSGEQFF.